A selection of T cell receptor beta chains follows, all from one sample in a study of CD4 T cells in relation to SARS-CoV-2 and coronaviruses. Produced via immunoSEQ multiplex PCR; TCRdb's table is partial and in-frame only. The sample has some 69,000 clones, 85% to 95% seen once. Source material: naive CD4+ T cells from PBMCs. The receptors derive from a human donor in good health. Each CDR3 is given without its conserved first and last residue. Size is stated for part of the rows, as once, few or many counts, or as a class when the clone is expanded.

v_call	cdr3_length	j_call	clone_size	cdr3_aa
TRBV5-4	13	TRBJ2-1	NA	ASSLLWTSTNEQF
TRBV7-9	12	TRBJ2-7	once	ASSSRNGVYEQY
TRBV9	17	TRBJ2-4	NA	ASSVGQGPTSSAKNIQY
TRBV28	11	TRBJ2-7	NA	ASNAGGSYEQY
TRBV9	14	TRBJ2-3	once	ASSAPPGGRTDTQY
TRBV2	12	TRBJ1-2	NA	ASKDLGRAGGYT
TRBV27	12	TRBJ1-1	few	ASSAGQLNTEAF
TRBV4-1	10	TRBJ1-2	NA	ASSPGPHGYT
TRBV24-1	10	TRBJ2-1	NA	ATSSRLNEQF
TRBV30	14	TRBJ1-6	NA	AWSGTAGSYNSPLH
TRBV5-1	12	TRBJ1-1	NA	ASSLEGGNGEAF
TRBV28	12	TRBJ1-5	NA	ASSRQGYNQPQH
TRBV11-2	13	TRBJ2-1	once	ASRGTGSSYNEQF
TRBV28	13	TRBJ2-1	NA	ASSPGTSGRNEQF
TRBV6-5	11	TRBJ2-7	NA	ASFSSGRYEQY
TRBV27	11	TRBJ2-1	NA	ASTLGPYNEQF